Listed here is a single TCR beta chain. Its antigen remains unidentified. This specimen belongs to a study of T cell responses to AZD1222 COVID-19 vaccine. The study, taken as a whole, reports: A mostly white British donor set with more females was recruited, and clonal diversity was possibly underestimated. Along spike, vaccine-associated CD4 TCRs were found throughout, with dominance at 160-218 and 743-854. No repertoire was sampled before or during the peak T cell response, only after it. Baseline testing showed seropositivity in only 5 or 6 AZD1222 recipients.

Method: immunoSEQ multiplex PCR; TCRdb's copy keeps in-frame clones and lacks some. The sample has approximately 110,000 clones, roughly 90% seen once. The sequence came from an adult in good health. The specimen comprised peripheral blood, sampled on day 0 of AZD1222 vaccination.

The CDR3 protein is CASSLGGGSEAFF. The CDR3 DNA reads as TGTGCCAGCAGCTTAGGCGGGGGTTCTGAAGCTTTCTTT. The V gene is TRBV11-3, the J gene TRBJ1-1; weak D call: TRBD1 (5 bases). Germline V gene data show CDR1 as SGHNT and CDR2 as YENEEA. The CDR3 has 13 residues. Trimming left V 1 base short and J 6 bases short, with 9 bases between.